This passage covers 12 T cell receptor beta chains from one sample sequenced in a study of blood T cell repertoires in COVID-19. The repertoire was sequenced with immunoSEQ multiplex PCR; TCRdb's copy has only in-frame clones and lacks some. The sample gives some 150,000 clones, around 84% of which show up once; 4.8% is in the top ten. Sequencing input: peripheral blood. The receptors derive from a human donor in a cohort sampled during active COVID-19.

The chain uses TRBV10-3 and TRBJ1-1; D is perhaps TRBD1 (6 bases). Germline V lookup: CDR1 ENHRY, CDR2 SYGVKD. The CDR3 covers 13 residues. V was cut by 6 bases and J by 4 bases, with 12 bases left in between. CDR3 sequence (DNA): TGTGCCATCAGACAGGGAGGGAGCACTGAAGCTTTCTTT. As protein: CAIRQGGSTEAFF.

The chain has TRBV5-1 and TRBJ2-5; 7 positions match TRBD1. The CDR3 sequence is 16 residues long. The ends lost 0 bases at V and 5 bases at J; junction bases unmatched: 10. CDR1 SGHRS and CDR2 YFSETQ come from the germline V gene. CDR3 in amino acids: CASSLGSTGAGETQYF. CDR3 DNA: TGCGCCAGCAGCTTGGGGTCAACAGGGGCTGGTGAGACCCAGTACTTC.

The table lists this clone with a count of one. The chain recombines TRBV27 with TRBJ1-1, with TRBD1 identical over 10 bases. J gave up 5 bases and V 8 bases, and 8 bases lay outside the gene matches. This CDR3 has 14 residues. The germline CDR1 and CDR2 sequences are MNHEY and SMNVEV (reference sequence). CDR3 DNA sequence: TGTGCCAGCGGAGTAGGGACAGGGGTTACTGAAGCTTTCTTT. Its translation is CASGVGTGVTEAFF.

This chain uses TRBV5-5 with TRBJ2-2; 12 nucleotides match TRBD2. Unmatched junction bases numbered 4, after V lost 0 bases and J lost 1 base. Germline V gives CDR1 SGHKS, CDR2 YYEKEE (reference sequence). The CDR3 contains 18 residues. CDR3 protein: CASSLAILAGGNTGELFF. The CDR3 nucleotides read TGTGCCAGCAGCTTGGCCATACTAGCGGGAGGGAACACCGGGGAGCTGTTTTTT.

This chain uses TRBV6-5 with TRBJ2-1, with 11 bases lining up with TRBD2. Germline loops: CDR1 MNHEY, CDR2 SVGAGI. CDR3 length equals 15 residues. With 6 bases clipped from V and 9 bases from J, the junction kept 10 bases outside the gene matches. CDR3 in amino acids: CASRSTSGGMGEQFF. The CDR3 nucleotides are TGTGCCAGCAGGTCAACTAGCGGGGGAATGGGTGAGCAGTTCTTC.

The chain joins TRBV6-1 to TRBJ2-2, with TRBD2 matching 10 bases. Per germline, CDR1 MNHNS and CDR2 SASEGT. V lost 4 bases to trimming and J lost 2 bases; unmatched junction nucleotides: 10. This CDR3 region has 18 residues. Written as DNA, the CDR3 is TGTGCCAGCAGTGGTCAGCGGGGGGGCGGTTTAAACACCGGGGAGCTGTTTTTT. It specifies CASSGQRGGGLNTGELFF.

This clone was seen a few times. The chain employs TRBV4-1 and TRBJ1-5; 8 bases map to TRBD1. The CDR3 sequence is 16 residues long. Germline assignment: CDR1 MGHRA and CDR2 YSYEKL. V dropped 4 bases and J dropped 7; count of bases not matched to a gene: 12. The CDR3, as DNA: TGCGCCAGCAGCCCTAAGATTGACAGGGGCGAACAGCCCCAGCATTTT. It is translated as CASSPKIDRGEQPQHF.

The rearrangement uses TRBV28 and TRBJ1-2; 12 bases fit TRBD1. The trim removed 6 bases at V and 6 bases at J, leaving 11 bases unmatched. CDR3 length: 16 amino acids. Germline V CDR1 and CDR2: MDHEN, SYDVKM. CDR3 amino acids: CASSPLPGQGADGYTF. The CDR3 nucleotides read TGTGCCAGCAGCCCCCTTCCGGGACAGGGGGCGGATGGCTACACCTTC.

The chain carries TRBV30 and TRBJ2-7; a weak D match, TRBD2 (6 bases). The CDR3 totals 12 residues. V lost 5 bases and J 3 bases, leaving 11 bases between the germline ends. Looked up from germline, CDR1 is GTSNPN and CDR2 is SVGIG (reference sequence). CDR3 DNA sequence: TGTGCCTGGTCGAGGACTAACTACGAGCAGTACTTC. It is translated as CAWSRTNYEQYF.

V gene TRBV19 combines with J gene TRBJ1-2; tentatively, D is TRBD1 (5 bases). Per the germline V gene, CDR1 is LNHDA and CDR2 is SQIVND (reference sequence). V lost 4 bases and J lost 2, with 17 bases in between. This CDR3 has 16 amino acids. DNA for the CDR3: TGTGCCAGTAGTACCCCCTGGGGGGGTCTAAACTATGGCTACACCTTC. Translated, it gives CASSTPWGGLNYGYTF.

The chain combines TRBV5-4 with TRBJ2-3; 12 nucleotides line up with TRBD2. Trimming removed 3 bases from V and 8 bases from J; junction bases left unmatched: 13. The germline V gene encodes CDR1 SGHNT and CDR2 YYREEE (reference sequence). The CDR3 is 17 residues long. This CDR3 reads CASSSRLAGAVQGTQYF. CDR3 DNA sequence: TGTGCCAGCAGCTCGCGACTAGCGGGGGCTGTTCAGGGTACGCAGTATTTT. The entire variable domain, with the rest obtained from reference TRBV5-4 and TRBJ2-3, is as follows: ETGVTQSPTHLIKTRGQQVTLRCSSQSGHNTVSWYQQALGQGPQFIFQYYREEENGRGNFPPRFSGLQFPNYSSELNVNALELDDSALYLCASSSRLAGAVQGTQYFGPGTRLTVL.

As regards this clone: The same CDR3 is also encoded by other DNA sequences in this sample. The V and J genes are TRBV6-5 and TRBJ2-1; D is perhaps TRBD2 (7 bases). The CDR3 extends over 16 amino acids. V was trimmed by 4 bases and J by 5 bases, leaving 18 bases between them. The germline CDR1 and CDR2 sequences are MNHEY and SVGAGI. CDR3 bases: TGTGCCAGCAGTTCCCCCTTAGGGGGGGGGAACAATGAGCAGTTCTTC. This translates into CASSSPLGGGNNEQFF.